The entry that follows covers one T cell receptor beta chain sequence. Antigen unknown. Positive CCR7 selection of CD45RO-negative cells yielded the naive CD8 cells, and terminally differentiated effector memory CD45RA+ cells were excluded. V was trimmed by 2 bases and J by 3 bases, leaving 10 bases between them. CDR3 length: 15 amino acids. Germline V lookup: CDR1 MGHRA, CDR2 YSYEKL. These data belong to a study of shared clonotypes between healthy human individuals. Study-wide findings and caveats: In general, naive subsets displayed greater estimated richness than memory subsets did.

The input for sorted-subset replicate PCRs was around 0.2 ug DNA, approximately 30,000 T cell genomes. In the authors' workflow: Junction-only immunoSEQ sequences carried no quality scores, so filtering differed. Clones were sequenced by immunoSEQ multiplex PCR, and TCRdb holds only the in-frame ones, with some missing. V, J and clone size are taken as reported in that table, and D and trimming were inferred from the DNA itself. The repertoire holds about 820,000 clones, with nearly 95% as singletons. This sequence was found in a man between 25 and 39 years old in good health. This chain connects TRBV4-1 to TRBJ1-4; weak D call: TRBD1 (5 bases). The specimen sequenced was naive CD8+ T cells sorted from blood. The CDR3 DNA sequence: TGCGCCAGCAGCCAAACCCCGGGACCTAATGAAAAACTGTTTTTT. This translates into CASSQTPGPNEKLFF.